These T cell receptor beta chains were read from a single sample in a study of OX40 agonist ivuxolimab in advanced cancers. Clones were read by immunoSEQ multiplex PCR, and TCRdb kept only the in-frame ones, dropping some. The data show about 58,000 clones, approximately 86% seen once. This specimen consisted of CD4+ or CD8+ T cells sorted from blood, obtained in a trial of the OX40 agonist ivuxolimab. These receptors all come from an adult with an advanced solid tumor such as melanoma, head and neck, liver or kidney cancer. CDR3s include the opening cysteine and the closing phenylalanine or tryptophan. A D gene is named only where the DNA matches it firmly. The listing skips clone size in some rows; elsewhere it reads once, few, many or a size class.

>.|TRBV6-1|TRBJ2-7|TRBD1
CASRRETGGPYEQYF
TGTGCCAGCCGAAGGGAGACAGGGGGTCCCTACGAGCAGTACTTC
>.|TRBV5-1|TRBJ1-2|.
CASSLDRASNYGYTF
TGCGCCAGCAGCTTAGACAGAGCTTCTAACTATGGCTACACCTTC
>.|TRBV14|TRBJ2-7|.
CASSKRGRSGSYEQYF
TGTGCCAGCAGCAAGAGGGGAAGAAGTGGCAGCTACGAGCAGTACTTC
>.|TRBV30|TRBJ1-2|.
CAWSLAVGGYTF
TGTGCCTGGAGTTTGGCAGTCGGTGGCTACACCTTC
>once|TRBV18|TRBJ1-2|.
CASSVLEQIHYGYTF
TGTGCCAGCTCGGTTCTCGAGCAGATCCACTATGGCTACACCTTC
>.|TRBV2|TRBJ1-5|.
CASRSRTNQPQHF
TGTGCCAGCAGATCCCGGACAAATCAGCCCCAGCATTTT
>.|TRBV7-6|TRBJ2-3|.
CASSPSPQGRDTQYF
TGTGCCAGCAGCCCGTCCCCACAGGGCAGAGATACGCAGTATTTT
>.|TRBV12-5|TRBJ2-7|.
CASGFAVYEQYF
TGTGCTAGTGGTTTTGCGGTATACGAGCAGTACTTC
>.|TRBV10-1|TRBJ1-1|.
CASSESREMMNTEAFF
TGCGCCAGCAGTGAGTCACGGGAGATGATGAACACTGAAGCTTTCTTT
>few|TRBV18|TRBJ1-6|.
CASSRLGNSPLHF
TGTGCCAGCTCACGGCTTGGGAATTCACCCCTCCACTTT
>.|TRBV2|TRBJ1-1|.
CASSRGGTSNTEAFF
TGTGCCAGCAGTCGTGGGGGGACAAGTAACACTGAAGCTTTCTTT
>.|TRBV9|TRBJ2-7|.
CASSGRDGTYEQYF
TGTGCCAGCAGCGGCCGGGACGGAACCTACGAGCAGTACTTC
>.|TRBV19|TRBJ2-3|.
CASSTFTDTQYF
TGTGCCAGTAGTACATTCACAGATACGCAGTATTTT
>few|TRBV5-6|TRBJ1-6|.
CASSLSGWNSPLHF
TGTGCCAGCAGCTTGTCGGGGTGGAATTCACCCCTCCACTTT
>.|TRBV5-4|TRBJ2-3|TRBD2
CASSLTSGGPTDTQYF
TGTGCCAGCAGCCTGACTAGCGGGGGCCCCACAGATACGCAGTATTTT
>.|TRBV10-2|TRBJ1-3|.
CASSESRSSSGNTIYF
TGCGCCAGCAGTGAGTCGAGATCGAGCTCTGGAAACACCATATATTTT
>.|TRBV4-1|TRBJ2-1|.
CASSQGSGRGRKNEQFF
TGCGCCAGCAGCCAAGGGTCAGGGCGGGGAAGAAAAAATGAGCAGTTCTTC
>medium-sized|TRBV5-1|TRBJ1-1|TRBD1
CASSPTTGAENTEAFF
TGCGCCAGCAGCCCGACAACAGGGGCCGAGAACACTGAAGCTTTCTTT
>.|TRBV19|TRBJ2-5|.
CASSIQETQYF
TGTGCCAGTAGTATCCAAGAGACCCAGTACTTC
>.|TRBV5-1|TRBJ1-3|.
CASSSTGGLSSGNTIYF
TGCGCCAGCAGTTCCACGGGGGGCCTAAGCTCTGGAAACACCATATATTTT
>.|TRBV5-1|TRBJ2-1|.
CASSLVVNNEQFF
TGCGCCAGCAGCTTGGTAGTAAACAATGAGCAGTTCTTC
>.|TRBV5-1|TRBJ1-1|TRBD1
CASSLVDRGQTEAFF
TGCGCCAGCAGCTTGGTGGACAGGGGGCAGACTGAAGCTTTCTTT
>.|TRBV6-6|TRBJ2-1|.
CASSYSTRNEQFF
TGTGCCAGCAGTTACTCGACCAGAAATGAGCAGTTCTTC
>.|TRBV6-1|TRBJ2-5|.
CASSDFGANQETQYF
TGTGCCAGCAGTGATTTTGGGGCGAATCAAGAGACCCAGTACTTC
>.|TRBV11-3|TRBJ2-2|TRBD1
CASSTYRGTGELFF
TGTGCCAGCAGCACCTACAGGGGCACCGGGGAGCTGTTTTTT
>.|TRBV2|TRBJ1-6|.
CASSVTYNSPLHF
TGTGCCAGCAGTGTTACCTATAATTCACCCCTCCACTTT
>.|TRBV9|TRBJ1-6|.
CASSPRQTYNSPLHF
TGTGCCAGCAGCCCACGACAGACTTATAATTCACCCCTCCACTTT
>once|TRBV6-5|TRBJ2-7|.
CASSYGQISYEQYF
TGTGCCAGCAGTTATGGGCAGATATCCTACGAGCAGTACTTC
>once|TRBV6-1|TRBJ2-1|.
CASRGADITRGEQFF
TGTGCCAGCAGGGGGGCGGACATAACCCGCGGTGAGCAGTTCTTC
>.|TRBV18|TRBJ1-2|TRBD1
CASSPDRTTNYGYTF
TGTGCCAGCTCACCGGACAGGACTACTAACTATGGCTACACCTTC
>.|TRBV19|TRBJ2-1|.
CASTGGPALTYGQFF
TGTGCCAGTACCGGCGGGCCGGCTCTTACATATGGGCAGTTCTTC
>.|TRBV15|TRBJ1-3|.
CATSRYGGNTIYF
TGTGCCACCAGCAGATATGGTGGAAACACCATATATTTT
>.|TRBV12-2|TRBJ2-5|.
CASRFQETQYF
TGTGCAAGTCGCTTCCAAGAGACCCAGTACTTC
>.|TRBV4-1|TRBJ2-3|TRBD2
CASSQLGVGRGTDTQYF
TGCGCCAGCAGCCAACTTGGGGTGGGGCGGGGGACAGATACGCAGTATTTT
>once|TRBV7-9|TRBJ2-6|TRBD2
CASSPGRGLLTSGANVLTF
TGTGCCAGCAGCCCAGGACGGGGACTACTAACCTCTGGGGCCAACGTCCTGACTTTC
>.|TRBV18|TRBJ2-7|.
CASSPPGGLSYEQYF
TGTGCCAGCTCACCGCCCGGCGGGCTGAGCTACGAGCAGTACTTC
>.|TRBV19|TRBJ1-5|TRBD1
CASNRQGTVANQPQHF
TGTGCCAGTAACCGACAGGGTACGGTAGCCAATCAGCCCCAGCATTTT
>.|TRBV7-2|TRBJ1-6|.
CASSLGPTPLHF
TGTGCCAGCAGCTTAGGCCCCACACCCCTCCACTTT
>.|TRBV6-5|TRBJ1-5|.
CASSQLNSNQPQHF
TGTGCCAGCAGTCAGCTTAATAGCAATCAGCCCCAGCATTTT
>few|TRBV18|TRBJ2-1|.
CASSPNPRSLHEQFF
TGTGCCAGCTCACCAAATCCTAGATCTCTCCATGAGCAGTTCTTC
>.|TRBV9|TRBJ1-6|.
CASSPSGSNSPLHF
TGTGCCAGCAGCCCATCAGGCTCTAATTCACCCCTCCACTTT
>.|TRBV19|TRBJ1-5|.
CASRPLGANSNQPQHF
TGTGCCAGTAGACCTCTGGGAGCCAATAGCAATCAGCCCCAGCATTTT
>.|TRBV15|TRBJ1-4|TRBD1
CATSSGQGSSEKLFF
TGTGCCACCAGCAGTGGACAGGGGTCAAGTGAAAAACTGTTTTTT
>.|TRBV5-6|TRBJ2-3|.
CASSWAGTDTQYF
TGTGCCAGCAGCTGGGCAGGCACAGATACGCAGTATTTT
>.|TRBV19|TRBJ1-1|.
CASSIYGGLNTEAFF
TGTGCCAGTAGTATATACGGGGGTCTGAACACTGAAGCTTTCTTT
>.|TRBV5-4|TRBJ2-5|.
CASSLPQETQYF
TGTGCCAGCAGCTTGCCTCAAGAGACCCAGTACTTC
>.|TRBV19|TRBJ1-1|.
CASRDKRNTEAFF
TGTGCCAGTAGGGACAAAAGGAACACTGAAGCTTTCTTT
>.|TRBV11-3|TRBJ2-2|.
CASSLDPVRGTGELFF
TGTGCCAGCAGCTTAGACCCGGTCCGAGGCACCGGGGAGCTGTTTTTT
>.|TRBV28|TRBJ1-2|.
CASEEANYGYTF
TGTGCCAGCGAGGAAGCTAACTATGGCTACACCTTC
>.|TRBV6-6|TRBJ2-2|.
CASISPDSANTGELFF
TGTGCCAGCATTAGCCCCGACAGCGCGAACACCGGGGAGCTGTTTTTT
>few|TRBV19|TRBJ2-7|TRBD1
CASSGQGIMYEQYF
TGTGCCAGTAGTGGACAGGGGATAATGTACGAGCAGTACTTC
>.|TRBV5-1|TRBJ1-2|TRBD1
CASSIQTGGAYGYTF
TGCGCCAGCAGCATCCAGACAGGGGGAGCTTATGGCTACACCTTC
>few|TRBV18|TRBJ1-5|.
CASSPQGYGNQPQHF
TGTGCCAGCTCACCACAGGGTTACGGCAATCAGCCCCAGCATTTT
>.|TRBV7-2|TRBJ2-2|.
CASSFTRQTNTGELFF
TGTGCCAGCAGCTTCACACGACAGACGAACACCGGGGAGCTGTTTTTT
>.|TRBV19|TRBJ1-2|.
CASRTAYYGYTF
TGTGCCAGTAGGACAGCGTACTATGGCTACACCTTC
>.|TRBV28|TRBJ1-5|TRBD1
CASSLWGQGSNQPQHF
TGTGCCAGCAGTTTATGGGGACAGGGGTCCAATCAGCCCCAGCATTTT
>.|TRBV6-1|TRBJ1-1|.
CASMTRLGGNTEAFF
TGTGCCAGCATGACGCGCCTCGGGGGGAACACTGAAGCTTTCTTT
>.|TRBV5-4|TRBJ2-3|.
CASSPGQLPTDTQYF
TGTGCCAGCAGCCCTGGGCAGTTACCTACAGATACGCAGTATTTT
>.|TRBV10-1|TRBJ1-6|TRBD1
CAGPRQGVPYNSPLHF
TGCGCCGGACCAAGACAGGGGGTTCCCTATAATTCACCCCTCCACTTT
>.|TRBV18|TRBJ1-5|TRBD1
CASSHDRGRGQPQHF
TGTGCCAGCTCACATGACAGGGGGCGAGGTCAGCCCCAGCATTTT